The entry below describes one T cell receptor beta chain. The antigen is undetermined. The table came from immunoSEQ multiplex PCR; TCRdb's copy has only in-frame clones and leaves some out. The data contain over 100,000 clones, more than 65% of them seen just once; the ten biggest clones take up about 9.5%. This sample is part of a study of T cell responses to AZD1222 COVID-19 vaccine. The study, taken as a whole, reports: Compared with day 0, the breadth and depth of the Spike-specific TCR repertoire rose significantly after two doses of AZD1222. No day 14 peak samples; only post-peak repertoires were characterized. Regions left unmutated in variants are reportedly the target of nearly half of spike-specific TCRs.

The sequencing here drew on peripheral blood, taken on day 0 of AZD1222 vaccination. This sequence originates from an adult in good health.

In DNA form, the CDR3 reads TGCAGCGTTGAAGTTCAGGGTGGGACTGAAGCTTTCTTT. Residues: CSVEVQGGTEAFF. This chain uses TRBV29-1 with TRBJ1-1, with TRBD1 as a possible D gene (5 bases). From germline, CDR1 is SQVTM and CDR2 ANQGSEA. The V gene lost 1 base and the J gene lost 5 bases, with 11 bases spanning the gap. CDR3 length: 13 residues. The whole variable domain, filled in from reference TRBV29-1 and TRBJ1-1, reads SAVISQKPSRDICQRGTSLTIQCQVDSQVTMMFWYRQQPGQSLTLIATANQGSEATYESGFVIDKFPISRPNLTFSTLTVSNMSPEDSSIYLCSVEVQGGTEAFFGQGTRLTVV.